This T cell receptor beta chain was documented in a study of shared clonotypes between healthy human individuals. Overall study results and limits: A reduction in generation probabilities was seen for non-shared clonotypes relative to those shared by all four donors.

Concerning this clone: Its target is unknown.

Original data processing: Filtering differed because ImmunoSEQ produced junction-only sequences that carried no quality scores. TCRdb's copy holds only in-frame clones and misses some; the assay was immunoSEQ multiplex PCR. D and trimming were read from the DNA, whereas the V and J calls and clone size are those reported in that table. The sample has about 2.2 million clones, around 93% seen once. Positively selected for CCR7, the CD45RO-negative cells used as naive CD8 cells excluded terminally differentiated effector memory CD45RA+ cells. From germline, CDR1 is LNHNV and CDR2 YYDKDF (reference sequence). The CDR3 is 14 residues long. V lost 5 bases and J 3 bases, leaving 13 bases between the germline ends.

The sequence was obtained from a young man in good health. Some clones in this sample may be carry-over from other donors' samples. Sequenced material: naive CD8+ T cells from PBMCs. The rearrangement joins TRBV15 to TRBJ1-1; D remains unclear. The CDR3 reads CATSGIHADTEAFF. In DNA, the CDR3 is TGTGCCACCAGCGGAATTCACGCGGACACTGAAGCTTTCTTT.